The 24 T cell receptor beta chains below come from one sample, sequenced in a study of CD8 T cells in Susac syndrome. Random hexamers were used to reverse transcribe the RNA input (roughly 0.5 to 1 ug). TCRdb independently ran MiXCR on the immunoSEQ multiplex PCR reads; one entry per CDR3 protein. This sample yields about 150,000 distinct CDR3 sequences, of which approximately 95% are seen a single time; around 0.12% belongs to the top ten. Material: CD4+ T cells from PBMCs. These receptors all come from a human donor with multiple sclerosis.

This clonotype was observed a single time. V and J are TRBV5-1 and TRBJ2-1; possibly TRBD1 for D (7 bases). Per germline, CDR1 SGHRS and CDR2 YFSETQ. V was shortened by 0 bases and J by 12 bases, with 25 bases between the two germline ends. The length of the CDR3 is 17 residues. CDR3 nucleotides: TGCGCCAGCAGCTTGGGACAGGGCGGGGTAGCGGCCATACCGCAGTTCTTC. Amino acids: CASSLGQGGVAAIPQFF.

The V call is TRBV6-5, the J call TRBJ2-7; the D is unclear. Trimming shortened V by 5 bases and J by 5 bases, and 10 bases separated the two germline ends. Looked up from germline, CDR1 is MNHEY and CDR2 is SVGAGI. This CDR3 is built from 12 residues. The CDR3 region is CASSPALHEQYF. CDR3 DNA: TGTGCCAGCAGTCCCGCGCTGCACGAGCAGTACTTC.

The V call is TRBV29-1, the J call TRBJ2-3; D remains unclear. This CDR3 contains 12 residues. Trimming took off 5 bases at V and 6 bases at J, with 12 bases between the two ends. Germline V gene lookup returns CDR1 SQVTM and CDR2 ANQGSEA. The CDR3 region is CSVLILEDTQYF. The CDR3 DNA follows: TGCAGCGTTTTAATTTTAGAGGATACGCAGTATTTT.

The chain links TRBV7-2 to TRBJ2-7; possibly TRBD1 or TRBD2 for D (5 bases each). Germline CDR1 is SGHTA and CDR2 is FQGNSA. Trimming took off 5 bases at V and 3 bases at J, with 20 bases between the two ends. This CDR3 has 16 residues. The CDR3 is CASSQGGQGAIYEQYF. CDR3 DNA sequence: TGTGCCAGCAGCCAAGGCGGGCAGGGCGCAATCTACGAGCAGTACTTC. Filled out from reference TRBV7-2 and TRBJ2-7, the complete variable domain reads GAGVSQSPSNKVTEKGKDVELRCDPISGHTALYWYRQSLGQGLEFLIYFQGNSAPDKSGLPSDRFSAERTGGSVSTLTIQRTQQEDSAVYLCASSQGGQGAIYEQYFGPGTRLTVT.

The chain employs TRBV20-1 and TRBJ2-5, with D uncertain. Germline V lookup: CDR1 DFQATT, CDR2 SNEGSKA (reference sequence). The CDR3 length is 13 residues. V was shortened by 1 base and J by 0 bases, with 6 bases between the two germline ends. As DNA, the CDR3 is TGCAGTGCTAGAGTAGGCAACCAAGAGACCCAGTACTTC. It encodes CSARVGNQETQYF.

The genes are TRBV6-5 and TRBJ1-6, with D perhaps TRBD1 (6 bases). Germline V gene data show CDR1 as MNHEY and CDR2 as SVGAGI. Trimming took off 4 bases at V and 9 bases at J, with 22 bases between the two ends. The CDR3 contains 17 residues. In DNA, the CDR3 is TGTGCCAGCAGTTCCCCGAGATCAGGGGAAAGAGTTTCACCCCTCCACTTT. Residues: CASSSPRSGERVSPLHF.

CDR3 region: CATSGSATSADTQYF. CDR3 nucleotide sequence: TGTGCCACCAGTGGGTCGGCCACCAGCGCAGATACGCAGTATTTT. The J gene is TRBJ2-3, the V gene TRBV24-1, with no clear D. The CDR3 has 15 residues. V lost 5 bases and J 4 bases, leaving 15 bases between the germline ends. Per germline, CDR1 KGHDR and CDR2 SFDVKD.

The chain is built from TRBV7-2 and TRBJ1-5; weak D call: TRBD1 (5 bases). Trimming removed 4 bases at V and 2 bases at J, with 12 bases between. Germline V CDR1 and CDR2: SGHTA, FQGNSA. The CDR3 sequence is 15 residues long. The CDR3 nucleotides are TGTGCCAGCAGCTGGGGCAGTGGGGGCAATCAGCCCCAGCATTTT. Its protein is CASSWGSGGNQPQHF.

This chain joins TRBV29-1 and TRBJ2-5; unclear D gene. The CDR3 runs 12 residues. The V gene lost 4 bases and the J gene lost 1 base, with 7 bases spanning the gap. Germline V gene lookup returns CDR1 SQVTM and CDR2 ANQGSEA. CDR3 in amino acids: CSVVRFQETQYF. The CDR3 DNA follows: TGCAGCGTTGTACGGTTCCAAGAGACCCAGTACTTC.

The chain couples TRBV12-3 or TRBV12-4 to TRBJ2-5; D remains ambiguous. The CDR3 runs 12 residues. Trimming took off 4 bases at V and 5 bases at J, with 8 bases between the two ends. In DNA, the CDR3 is TGTGCCAGCAGTTCACTAAGGGAGACCCAGTACTTC. As protein: CASSSLRETQYF.

The J gene is TRBJ1-6, the V gene TRBV12-3 or TRBV12-4, with D uncertain. CDR3 size: 15 residues. V lost 4 bases, J lost 0 bases, and 7 bases lay in between. Here the CDR3 DNA reads TGTGCCAGCAGTTCAAGGGACTCCTATAATTCACCCCTCCACTTT. The encoded protein is CASSSRDSYNSPLHF.

The rearrangement uses TRBV18 and TRBJ1-1; D is undetermined. Trimming stripped 2 bases from V and 1 base from J, with 8 bases between. The germline gives CDR1 KGHSH, CDR2 LQKENI. This CDR3 contains 14 residues. The CDR3 reads CASSPARGNTEAFF. CDR3 in DNA: TGTGCCAGCTCACCAGCTCGGGGGAACACTGAAGCTTTCTTT.

The rearrangement uses TRBV20-1 and TRBJ2-7; D is unresolved. Per germline, CDR1 DFQATT and CDR2 SNEGSKA (reference sequence). The CDR3 totals 10 residues. The V gene lost 4 bases and the J gene lost 4 bases, with 5 bases spanning the gap. The CDR3 here is CSAIWYEQYF. The CDR3 nucleotides are TGCAGTGCTATCTGGTACGAGCAGTACTTC.

The chain links TRBV5-1 to TRBJ1-1; D is undetermined. The germline V and J ends were trimmed by 3 bases and 7 bases, with 13 bases remaining between them. There are 13 residues in the CDR3. Germline CDR1 SGHRS, CDR2 YFSETQ. The CDR3, as DNA: TGCGCCAGCAGCTCGGTGGCCGGGGTTGAAGCTTTCTTT. As protein: CASSSVAGVEAFF.

V and J are TRBV4-2 and TRBJ2-1; D unclear. Germline V gene lookup returns CDR1 LGHNA and CDR2 YNFKEQ. The CDR3 has 12 amino acids. V dropped 0 bases and J dropped 6 bases, with 3 bases sitting between them. The CDR3 reads CASSQEGNEQFF. In nucleotides, the CDR3 is TGTGCCAGCAGCCAAGAGGGCAATGAGCAGTTCTTC.

V usage is TRBV7-9 and J usage is TRBJ1-2; TRBD1 aligns across 10 bases. Trimming cost V 1 base and J 7 bases; bases outside gene matches: 3. The CDR3 covers 14 residues. CDR1 SEHNR and CDR2 FQNEAQ come from the germline V gene (reference sequence). CDR3 in amino acids: CASSLEGTGAGYTF. The CDR3 DNA reads TGTGCCAGCAGCTTAGAAGGGACAGGGGCTGGCTACACCTTC.

The chain recombines TRBV28 with TRBJ2-7; D is uncertain. The CDR3 extends over 11 amino acids. Germline CDR1 is MDHEN and CDR2 is SYDVKM. Trimming shortened V by 6 bases and J by 2 bases, and 5 bases separated the two germline ends. The CDR3 DNA reads as TGTGCCAGCAGACGAGCCTACGAGCAGTACTTC. Its translation: CASRRAYEQYF.

The rearrangement links TRBV6-1 to TRBJ2-6; possibly TRBD2 for D (5 bases). This CDR3 contains 17 residues. V dropped 6 bases and J dropped 2 bases, with 17 bases sitting between them. The V gene's germline CDR1 is MNHNS and CDR2 SASEGT. CDR3 loop: CASSMYGRGAGANVLTF. As DNA, the CDR3 is TGTGCCAGCAGCATGTACGGACGGGGAGCTGGGGCCAACGTCCTGACTTTC.

This clonotype came up once. The chain carries TRBV27 and TRBJ1-2; 7 bases fit TRBD1. The germline V gene has CDR1 MNHEY and CDR2 SMNVEV (reference sequence). V lost 5 bases, J lost 5 bases, and 8 bases stayed unmatched. CDR3 length: 14 residues. This chain's CDR3 is CASSPQGGIYGYTF. CDR3 DNA sequence: TGTGCCAGCAGTCCCCAGGGGGGGATATATGGCTACACCTTC.

CDR3 region: CARTDRGGSPLHF. In DNA form, the CDR3 reads TGTGCCAGAACGGACAGGGGTGGTTCACCCCTCCACTTT. This chain links TRBV24-1 with TRBJ1-6, with 9 bases identical to TRBD1. Germline V CDR1 and CDR2: KGHDR, SFDVKD. J gave up 9 bases and V 11 bases, and 7 bases lay outside the gene matches. The CDR3 sequence is 13 residues long.

The count of this clonotype is one. This rearrangement joins TRBV6-1 to TRBJ1-6, with D unclear. Germline V gene lookup returns CDR1 MNHNS and CDR2 SASEGT. V was trimmed by 4 bases and J by 10 bases, leaving 5 bases between them. The length of the CDR3 is 11 residues. The DNA of the CDR3 is TGTGCCAGCAGTGTGGGATCACCCCTCCACTTT. It codes for CASSVGSPLHF.

The count of this clonotype is one. The chain carries TRBV20-1 and TRBJ2-2; weak D call: TRBD2 (6 bases). The germline V gene encodes CDR1 DFQATT and CDR2 SNEGSKA (reference sequence). V lost 0 bases and J 6 bases, leaving 14 bases between the germline ends. The CDR3 length is 15 residues. The CDR3 DNA sequence: TGCAGTGCTAGAGAGCTACTAGCTTCCGCCGGGGAGCTGTTTTTT. This encodes CSARELLASAGELFF.

The chain has TRBV3-1 and TRBJ1-1; D is unresolved. Germline V gene data show CDR1 as LGHDT and CDR2 as YNNKEL (reference sequence). There are 12 residues in the CDR3. The V and J ends lost 1 base and 6 bases respectively, with 6 bases between them. CDR3 in amino acids: CASSQGAAEAFF. The CDR3 DNA sequence: TGTGCCAGCAGCCAAGGGGCGGCTGAAGCTTTCTTT. Filled out from reference TRBV3-1 and TRBJ1-1, the complete variable domain reads DTAVSQTPKYLVTQMGNDKSIKCEQNLGHDTMYWYKQDSKKFLKIMFSYNNKELIINETVPNRFSPKSPDKAHLNLHINSLELGDSAVYFCASSQGAAEAFFGQGTRLTVV.

The chain combines TRBV30 with TRBJ2-3; no clear D. The CDR3 has 15 residues. With 1 base removed from V and 0 bases from J, the gap between germline ends came to 11 bases. CDR1 and CDR2 from the germline V gene are GTSNPN and SVGIG (reference sequence). The CDR3 spells CAWSGARTSTDTQYF. The CDR3 DNA reads as TGTGCCTGGAGTGGTGCAAGAACCAGCACAGATACGCAGTATTTT.